This T cell receptor beta chain derives from a study of blood T cell repertoires in COVID-19. Study background: Some COVID-19 samples were acute and others convalescent; all came from the United States, Italy and Spain. T cells, B-cell-depleted T cells, or PBMCs supplied cDNA or gDNA.

In the original workflow: Amplification of reference gene primers provided the estimated nucleated cell counts. Method: immunoSEQ multiplex PCR; TCRdb's copy keeps in-frame clones and lacks some. For V, J and clone size, that table is used; D and trimming come from the DNA. The sample carries 130,000 or so clones, more than 75% recorded once. The CDR3 runs 14 residues. The germline CDR1 and CDR2 sequences are SGHTA and FQGNSA. Deletions cut 0 bases from V and 1 base from J, with 7 bases between. The chain links TRBV7-2 to TRBJ2-7; D gene ambiguous. The sample consisted of peripheral blood. The origin of this receptor is a human donor in a cohort sampled during active COVID-19. CDR3 sequence reads: CASSLASASYEQYF. The CDR3 DNA reads TGTGCCAGCAGCTTAGCCTCTGCGTCCTACGAGCAGTACTTC.